This T cell receptor beta chain emerged from a study of T cell responses to AZD1222 COVID-19 vaccine. Overall study: Second-dose intervals of approximately 4 or approximately 12 weeks were pooled. General study results and limits: A rise in Spike-specific TCR breadth and depth followed two AZD1222 doses. Dominant CD4 TCR responses targeted spike regions 160-218 and 743-854.

Sequencing used immunoSEQ multiplex PCR; TCRdb keeps in-frame clones, though not all of them. The profile shows fewer than 90,000 clones, around 87% of them singletons. As to this clone: Its cognate antigen is unknown.

The CDR3 has 14 residues. V was cut by 5 bases and J by 2 bases, with 9 bases left in between. CDR1 and CDR2 from the germline V gene are MNHEY and SVGAGI. Source: peripheral blood, taken on day 0 of AZD1222 vaccination. The chain has TRBV6-5 and TRBJ2-2; the D is unclear. This clonotype was sampled from an adult in good health. This CDR3 is CASSHVYNTGELFF. The CDR3 DNA follows: TGTGCCAGCAGTCACGTATATAACACCGGGGAGCTGTTTTTT.